This T cell receptor beta chain originates from a study of Ad26.COV2.S vaccination and SARS-CoV-2 variants. CDR3 length: 14 residues. Germline assignment: CDR1 SGHVS and CDR2 FNYEAQ. In regard to this clone: Antigen specificity is unknown. The junction shows a germline mismatch at one end, possibly a read error.

Treatment of the sample: approximately 18 received Ad26.COV2.S at low or high dose, single or two shots; several received placebo; per-sample allocation not given. Collection of samples fell on day 63 after the first vaccine or placebo injection. Study-wide results and limits: Vaccine recipients posted higher spike-specific TCR breadth than their placebo counterparts. The study found similar non-spike TCR breadth in vaccine and placebo recipients.

Using immunoSEQ multiplex PCR, the repertoire was profiled, and TCRdb retains in-frame clones only, with some absent. The profile shows hundreds of thousands of clones, 87% of them singletons. Source: peripheral blood, taken in a trial of Ad26.COV2.S vaccine versus placebo. J is TRBJ2-4 and V is TRBV7-6, with 12 nucleotides matching TRBD2. The clonotype was recovered from a person aged 18-60 years who received the Ad26.COV2.S COVID-19 vaccine or a placebo. This chain's CDR3 is CASSLAGGDDIQYF. The CDR3 DNA follows: TGTGCCAGCAGCCTAGCGGGGGGGGATGACATTCAGTACTTC. Full variable domain (remainder filled in from reference TRBV7-6 and TRBJ2-4): GAGVSQSPRYKVTKRGQDVALRCDPISGHVSLYWYRQALGQGPEFLTYFNYEAQQDKSGLPNDRFSAERPEGSISTLTIQRTEQRDSAMYRCASSLAGGDDIQYFGAGTRLSVL.